These 19 T cell receptor beta chains came from one sample sequenced in a study of T cells in Graves' hyperthyroidism and ophthalmopathy. Amplification yielded TCR beta CDR3 regions, with RNA transcripts as the source. The study used the HTBI primer set for a first-round RT-PCR of the TCR CDR3. TCRdb ran MiXCR on the multiplex PCR reads and lists one entry per CDR3 protein. The sample lists under 250,000 distinct CDR3 sequences, approximately 17% occurring once. The specimen sequenced was blood. The source is a man aged 45-60 years with Graves' hyperthyroidism.

This chain joins TRBV27 and TRBJ2-7, with D perhaps TRBD1 (6 bases). V lost 4 bases and J lost 4, with 11 bases in between. CDR3 size: 13 residues. From germline, CDR1 is MNHEY and CDR2 SMNVEV (reference sequence). For the CDR3, the DNA is TGTGCCAGCAGTTACAGGGCGGAGTACGAGCAGTACTTC. It yields the protein CASSYRAEYEQYF.

The table lists this clonotype with many counts. This sequence joins TRBV20-1 and TRBJ2-2; 13 bases line up with TRBD2. CDR1 is DFQATT, CDR2 SNEGSKA, per germline (reference sequence). The CDR3 is made up of 16 amino acids. V dropped 2 bases and J dropped 3; count of bases not matched to a gene: 3. CDR3 sequence (DNA): TGCAGTGCTAGAACAGGGACTAGCGGGGACACCGGGGAGCTGTTTTTT. Translation gives CSARTGTSGDTGELFF.

There are many counts of this clonotype. The genes are TRBV11-3 and TRBJ2-1, with a possible D match to TRBD1 (6 bases). There are 13 residues in the CDR3. V was shortened by 10 bases and J by 6 bases, with 16 bases between the two germline ends. Germline values: CDR1 SGHNT, CDR2 YENEEA. This chain's CDR3 is CATKDSIGNEQFF. Written as DNA, the CDR3 is TGTGCCACGAAGGACAGCATCGGCAATGAGCAGTTCTTC.

This clonotype has only a few counts. The CDR3 bases are TGTGCCAGCAGCAGGAGATTCACAGATACGCAGTATTTT. Translation gives CASSRRFTDTQYF. V gene TRBV2 combines with J gene TRBJ2-3; D remains ambiguous. Germline assignment: CDR1 SNHLY and CDR2 FYNNEI. The CDR3 is 13 residues long. Between the trimmed V and J ends, which lost 6 bases and 2 bases, there was a span of 9 bases.

This clonotype was detected ten times or more. The chain uses TRBV20-1 and TRBJ2-5; D might be TRBD2 (5 bases). Germline V gene data show CDR1 as DFQATT and CDR2 as SNEGSKA (reference sequence). The CDR3 is 13 amino acids. V was clipped by 4 bases and J by 5 bases, with 14 bases between them. The CDR3 nucleotides read TGCAGTGCTAATTTTGACTACGGGGAGACCCAGTACTTC. As protein: CSANFDYGETQYF.

This clonotype was detected many times. The chain is built from TRBV7-3 and TRBJ2-1; TRBD2 matches at 11 bases. The CDR3 has 18 residues. The ends lost 5 bases at V and 0 bases at J; junction bases unmatched: 9. The V gene's germline CDR1 is SGHTA and CDR2 FQGTGA. The CDR3: CASSLLPLAGGSYNEQFF. The CDR3 nucleotides read TGTGCCAGCAGCCTCTTACCCCTAGCGGGGGGCTCCTACAATGAGCAGTTCTTC.

Many counts were recorded for this clonotype. The genes are TRBV3-1 and TRBJ2-5; maybe TRBD2 (5 bases). CDR1 is LGHDT and CDR2 is YNNKEL in the germline V gene (reference sequence). CDR3 length equals 12 residues. The V gene lost 1 base and the J gene lost 5 bases, with 5 bases spanning the gap. The chain's CDR3 is CASSQAGETQYF. The CDR3 DNA sequence: TGTGCCAGCAGCCAAGCGGGGGAGACCCAGTACTTC.

There are many counts of this clonotype. The genes are TRBV11-3 and TRBJ2-3, with D perhaps matching TRBD2 (5 bases). The CDR3 totals 13 residues. Trimming took off 7 bases at V and 1 base at J, with 9 bases between the two ends. Germline CDR1 is SGHNT and CDR2 is YENEEA. The CDR3 region has the DNA TGTGCCAGCAAAGGAGGCGGCACAGATACGCAGTATTTT. It encodes CASKGGGTDTQYF.

This clonotype was seen a few times. The rearrangement uses TRBV6-1 and TRBJ1-2; 8 bases align to TRBD1. The CDR3 contains 15 residues. Trimming cost V 6 bases and J 6 bases; bases outside gene matches: 12. From germline, CDR1 is MNHNS and CDR2 SASEGT. The CDR3 DNA sequence: TGTGCCAGCAGGCCACCCGCAAGGACAGGGAATGGCTACACCTTC. Amino acids: CASRPPARTGNGYTF.

This clonotype came up many times. The CDR3 region is CASSLARGQGARTDTQYF. In nucleotides, the CDR3 is TGTGCCAGCAGCTTAGCACGAGGTCAGGGAGCGAGGACAGATACGCAGTATTTT. V is TRBV11-2 and J is TRBJ2-3, with D perhaps assigned TRBD1 or TRBD2 (5 bases each). The germline V gene encodes CDR1 SGHAT and CDR2 FQNNGV. The V and J ends lost 1 base and 3 bases respectively, with 20 bases between them. The CDR3 loop spans 18 amino acids.

V is TRBV18 and J is TRBJ2-4; D gene ambiguous. Trimming removed 6 bases from V and 0 bases from J, with 15 bases in between. Germline V gives CDR1 KGHSH, CDR2 LQKENI. This CDR3 region has 16 residues. The CDR3 nucleotides read TGTGCCAGCTCCCCAACCACAACCCTAGCCAAAAACATTCAGTACTTC. It yields the protein CASSPTTTLAKNIQYF.

This clonotype has at least ten counts. V usage is TRBV7-9 and J usage is TRBJ2-1; D not resolved. Germline CDR1 is SEHNR and CDR2 is FQNEAQ (reference sequence). Trimming stripped 5 bases from V and 6 bases from J, with 11 bases between. This CDR3 is built from 13 residues. This CDR3 is CASSPVGSNEQFF. The CDR3 DNA follows: TGTGCCAGCAGCCCAGTGGGCAGCAATGAGCAGTTCTTC.

The V call is TRBV10-3, the J call TRBJ1-2; maybe TRBD1 (5 bases). The CDR3 is 14 residues long. CDR1 and CDR2 from the germline V gene are ENHRY and SYGVKD. The V end was cut by 2 bases, the J end by 6 bases, with 13 bases between. DNA of the CDR3: TGTGCCATCAGTGAGCTGTCCCGGGGCAATGGCTACACCTTC. It yields the protein CAISELSRGNGYTF.

The CDR3 loop reads CASSDSWNTGELFF. The CDR3 DNA reads as TGTGCCAGCAGTGACTCGTGGAACACCGGGGAGCTGTTTTTT. This chain joins TRBV6-4 and TRBJ2-2; D is uncertain. Germline V gene data show CDR1 as MRHNA and CDR2 as SNTAGT. The CDR3 runs to 14 residues. Trimming pared 0 bases from V and 1 base from J, leaving 3 bases between.

The rearrangement joins TRBV10-3 to TRBJ2-1; 14 nucleotides match TRBD2. The V segment lost 10 bases and the J segment 8 bases; nucleotides outside the gene matches: 7. The CDR3 sequence is 14 residues long. Looked up from germline, CDR1 is ENHRY and CDR2 is SYGVKD. In DNA form, the CDR3 reads TGTGCCACCCGGGGACTAGCGGGAGCTGATGAGCAGTTCTTC. Residues: CATRGLAGADEQFF.

V and J are TRBV12-3 or TRBV12-4 and TRBJ2-7, with 8 nucleotides matching TRBD1. This CDR3 spans 13 amino acids. Trimming removed 4 bases from V and 6 bases from J; junction bases left unmatched: 5. CDR3 sequence (DNA): TGTGCCAGCAGTTATGGGACAGGCGGCGAGCAGTACTTC. Protein product: CASSYGTGGEQYF.

About this clonotype itself: This may arise from a read error, as a much more abundant clone is one base away. The chain links TRBV6-5 to TRBJ2-7; D assignment may be TRBD1 or TRBD2 (6 bases each). The CDR3 covers 16 residues. Germline V gene sequence: CDR1 MNHEY, CDR2 SVGAGI. The V gene lost 2 bases and the J gene lost 7 bases, with 21 bases spanning the gap. The CDR3 DNA follows: TGTGCCAGCAGTTACCCACCTTCGGGGGCTTTGAGAGAGCAGTACTTC. Its translation is CASSYPPSGALREQYF.

This clonotype was recorded a few times. V is TRBV29-1 and J is TRBJ2-7; TRBD2 matches 8 bases. Germline loops: CDR1 SQVTM, CDR2 ANQGSEA. CDR3 length: 14 residues. V shed 1 base and J 2 bases; nucleotides not matched to a gene: 4. CDR3 coding DNA: TGCAGCGTTGAAGCCACTAGCGGCACCTACGAGCAGTACTTC. It translates to CSVEATSGTYEQYF.

This sequence joins TRBV19 and TRBJ2-2, with D unclear. The V and J ends lost 5 bases and 2 bases respectively, with 12 bases between them. The germline V gene has CDR1 LNHDA and CDR2 SQIVND (reference sequence). The CDR3 has 15 amino acids. In DNA, the CDR3 is TGTGCCAGTAGTTGGTTTGCTCCTAACACCGGGGAGCTGTTTTTT. Translated: CASSWFAPNTGELFF.